This passage covers 4 T cell receptor beta chains from one sample sequenced in a study of cytomegalovirus exposure and HLA in healthy donors. Amplification used 60 Vbeta primers and 13 Jbeta primers. The protocol was immunoSEQ multiplex PCR, while the TCRdb copy is restricted to in-frame clones and leaves out a portion. The sample lists approximately 82,000 clones, 62% occurring once. The specimen sequenced was PBMCs. The receptors stem from a woman between 25 and 40 years old in good health and CMV-seropositive.

The chain uses TRBV7-9 and TRBJ2-3, with 7 bases that match TRBD2. The length of the CDR3 is 16 residues. Germline CDR1 and CDR2: SEHNR and FQNEAQ (reference sequence). V dropped 5 bases and J dropped 2; count of bases not matched to a gene: 10. The CDR3 reads CASSQLPGGYTDTQYF. In DNA form, the CDR3 reads TGTGCCAGCAGCCAACTGCCGGGGGGATACACAGATACGCAGTATTTT.

This clone was seen more than once but under ten times. V usage is TRBV5-6 and J usage is TRBJ2-4; unclear D gene. The CDR3 is 16 amino acids. V dropped 0 bases and J dropped 0 bases, with 10 bases sitting between them. The germline gives CDR1 SGHDT, CDR2 YYEEEE. This chain's CDR3 is CASSLEQNVAKNIQYF. The CDR3 DNA is TGTGCCAGCAGCTTGGAACAGAATGTAGCCAAAAACATTCAGTACTTC.

This chain links TRBV10-3 with TRBJ1-6, with D uncertain. The germline V gene has CDR1 ENHRY and CDR2 SYGVKD. The CDR3 sequence is 15 residues long. The V and J ends lost 2 bases and 14 bases respectively, with 19 bases between them. The CDR3 protein is CAISEIPGRVSSLHF. In DNA form, the CDR3 reads TGTGCCATCAGTGAGATTCCGGGTCGAGTTAGCTCCCTCCACTTT.

The chain recombines TRBV11-2 with TRBJ1-1; D might be TRBD1 (6 bases). V lost 2 bases and J lost 6, with 13 bases in between. The CDR3 is 14 amino acids. The germline V gene has CDR1 SGHAT and CDR2 FQNNGV. The CDR3 region is CASSLREDSPEAFF. The DNA of the CDR3 is TGTGCCAGCAGCTTACGAGAGGACAGCCCTGAAGCTTTCTTT.